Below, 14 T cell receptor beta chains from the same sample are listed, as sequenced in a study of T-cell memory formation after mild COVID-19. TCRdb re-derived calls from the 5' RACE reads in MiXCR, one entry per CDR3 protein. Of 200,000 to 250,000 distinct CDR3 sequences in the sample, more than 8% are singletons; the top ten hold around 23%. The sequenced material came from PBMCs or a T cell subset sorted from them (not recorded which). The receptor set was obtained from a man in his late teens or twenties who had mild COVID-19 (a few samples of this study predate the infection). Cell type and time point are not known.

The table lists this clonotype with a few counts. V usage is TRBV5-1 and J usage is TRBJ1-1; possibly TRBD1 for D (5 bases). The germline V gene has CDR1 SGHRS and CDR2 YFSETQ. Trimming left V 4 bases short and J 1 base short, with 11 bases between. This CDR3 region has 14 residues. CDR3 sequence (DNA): TGCGCCAGCAGCAAAGGGGACGGGAACACTGAAGCTTTCTTT. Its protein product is CASSKGDGNTEAFF. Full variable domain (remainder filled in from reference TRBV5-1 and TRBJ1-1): KAGVTQTPRYLIKTRGQQVTLSCSPISGHRSVSWYQQTPGQGLQFLFEYFSETQRNKGNFPGRFSGRQFSNSRSEMNVSTLELGDSALYLCASSKGDGNTEAFFGQGTRLTVV.

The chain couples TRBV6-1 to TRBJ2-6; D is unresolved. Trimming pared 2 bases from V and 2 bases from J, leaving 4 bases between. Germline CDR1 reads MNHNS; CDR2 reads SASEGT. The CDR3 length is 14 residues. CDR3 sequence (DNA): TGTGCCAGCAGTGAAATAGCTGGGGCCAACGTCCTGACTTTC. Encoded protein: CASSEIAGANVLTF.

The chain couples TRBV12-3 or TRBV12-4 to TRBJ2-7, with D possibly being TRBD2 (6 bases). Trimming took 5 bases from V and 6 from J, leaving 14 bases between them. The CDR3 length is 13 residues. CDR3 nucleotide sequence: TGTGCCAGCAGTCCAGCCTTGGGGGGCGAGCAGTACTTC. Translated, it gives CASSPALGGEQYF.

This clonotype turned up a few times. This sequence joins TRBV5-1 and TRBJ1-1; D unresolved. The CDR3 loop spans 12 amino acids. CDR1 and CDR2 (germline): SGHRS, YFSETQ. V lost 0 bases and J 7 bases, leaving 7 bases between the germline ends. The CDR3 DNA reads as TGCGCCAGCAGCTTGGGAAGCGGTGAAGCTTTCTTT. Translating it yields CASSLGSGEAFF.

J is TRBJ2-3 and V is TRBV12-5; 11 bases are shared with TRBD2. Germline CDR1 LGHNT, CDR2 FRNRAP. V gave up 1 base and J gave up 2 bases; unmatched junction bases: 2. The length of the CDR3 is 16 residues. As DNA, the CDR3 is TGTGCTAGTGGTTTGGGACTAGCGGGGACCACAGATACGCAGTATTTT. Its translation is CASGLGLAGTTDTQYF.

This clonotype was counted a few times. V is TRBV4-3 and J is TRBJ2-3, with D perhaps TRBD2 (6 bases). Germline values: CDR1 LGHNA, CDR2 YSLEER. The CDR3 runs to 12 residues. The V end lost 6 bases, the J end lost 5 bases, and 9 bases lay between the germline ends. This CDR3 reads CASRGRGDTQYF. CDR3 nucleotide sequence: TGCGCCAGCAGGGGGCGGGGAGATACGCAGTATTTT.

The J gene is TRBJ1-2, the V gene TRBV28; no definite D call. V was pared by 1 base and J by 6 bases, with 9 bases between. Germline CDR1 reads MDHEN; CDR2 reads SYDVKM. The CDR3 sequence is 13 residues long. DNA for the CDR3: TGTGCCAGCAGTTTATCGAATGCGGATGGCTACACCTTC. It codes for CASSLSNADGYTF.

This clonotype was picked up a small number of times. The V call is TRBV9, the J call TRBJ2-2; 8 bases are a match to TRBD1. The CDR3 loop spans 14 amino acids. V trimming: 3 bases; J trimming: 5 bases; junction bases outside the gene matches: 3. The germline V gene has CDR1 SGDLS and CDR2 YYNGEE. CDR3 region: CASSEQGATGELFF. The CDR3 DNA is TGTGCCAGCAGCGAGCAGGGGGCTACCGGGGAGCTGTTTTTT.

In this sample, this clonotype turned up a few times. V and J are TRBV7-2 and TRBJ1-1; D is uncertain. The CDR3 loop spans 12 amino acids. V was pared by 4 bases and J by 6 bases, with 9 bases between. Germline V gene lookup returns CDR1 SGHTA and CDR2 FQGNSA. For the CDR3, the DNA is TGTGCCAGCAGCTCAATAGTGTCTGAAGCTTTCTTT. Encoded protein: CASSSIVSEAFF. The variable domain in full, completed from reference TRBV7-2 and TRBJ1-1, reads GAGVSQSPSNKVTEKGKDVELRCDPISGHTALYWYRQSLGQGLEFLIYFQGNSAPDKSGLPSDRFSAERTGGSVSTLTIQRTQQEDSAVYLCASSSIVSEAFFGQGTRLTVV.

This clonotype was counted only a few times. CDR3 amino acids: CASSNPAGRAEAFF. The CDR3 DNA is TGTGCCAGCAGTAACCCCGCAGGTCGCGCTGAAGCTTTCTTT. The J gene is TRBJ1-1, the V gene TRBV3-1; the D is unclear. The germline V and J ends were trimmed by 6 bases and 6 bases, with 17 bases remaining between them. Looked up from germline, CDR1 is LGHDT and CDR2 is YNNKEL (reference sequence). The CDR3 sequence is 14 residues long.

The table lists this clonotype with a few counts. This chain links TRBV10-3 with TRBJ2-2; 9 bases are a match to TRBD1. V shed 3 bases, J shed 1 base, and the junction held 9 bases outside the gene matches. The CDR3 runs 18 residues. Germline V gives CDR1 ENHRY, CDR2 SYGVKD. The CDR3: CAISEWGQGAGNTGELFF. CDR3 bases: TGTGCCATCAGTGAATGGGGACAGGGCGCGGGGAACACCGGGGAGCTGTTTTTT.

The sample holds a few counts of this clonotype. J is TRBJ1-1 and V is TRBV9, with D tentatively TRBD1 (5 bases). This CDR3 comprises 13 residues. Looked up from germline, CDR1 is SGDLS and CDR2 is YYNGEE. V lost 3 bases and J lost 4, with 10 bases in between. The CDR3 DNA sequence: TGTGCCAGCAGCGCCGGGGGTGGCACTGAAGCTTTCTTT. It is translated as CASSAGGGTEAFF.

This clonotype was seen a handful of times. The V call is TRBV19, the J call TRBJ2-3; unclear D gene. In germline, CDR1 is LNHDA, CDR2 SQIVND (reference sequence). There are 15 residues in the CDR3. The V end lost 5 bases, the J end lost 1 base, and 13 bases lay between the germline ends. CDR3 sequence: CASSPDVIGTDTQYF. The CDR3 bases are TGTGCCAGTAGTCCCGATGTCATAGGCACAGATACGCAGTATTTT.

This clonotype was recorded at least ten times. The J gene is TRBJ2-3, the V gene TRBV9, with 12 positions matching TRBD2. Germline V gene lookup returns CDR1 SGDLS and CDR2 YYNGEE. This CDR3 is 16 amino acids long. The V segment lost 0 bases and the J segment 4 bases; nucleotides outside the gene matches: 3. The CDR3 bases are TGTGCCAGCAGCGTAGACCCTAGCGGGGGGGCAGATACGCAGTATTTT. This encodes CASSVDPSGGADTQYF.